Listed here is a single T cell receptor (beta chain). The data were obtained in a study of blood T cell repertoires in COVID-19. Study overall: The United States, Italy and Spain were the sources of the acute and convalescent COVID-19 samples. From T cells, B-cell-depleted T cells, or PBMCs came the material, which was cDNA or gDNA.

In the original analysis: Estimated nucleated cell counts came from reference gene primer amplification. The assay was immunoSEQ multiplex PCR, and TCRdb's table has in-frame clones only and misses some. V and J calls and clone size follow that table, whereas D and trimming were derived from the DNA. Counted here are roughly 150,000 clones, around 84% occurring once; the ten biggest clones make up 7.2%. V was trimmed by 0 bases and J by 7 bases, leaving 14 bases between them. Germline V gene sequence: CDR1 SGHRS, CDR2 YFSETQ. This CDR3 is 14 amino acids long. The receptor was derived from a woman aged 45-65 years in a cohort sampled during active or convalescent COVID-19. The material sequenced was peripheral blood. The chain has TRBV5-1 and TRBJ2-7; D ambiguous. The CDR3 loop is CASSLGYSLREQYF. The CDR3 DNA reads TGCGCCAGCAGCTTGGGTTACTCCCTTCGGGAGCAGTACTTC.